Described below is a single T cell receptor (beta chain) sequence and its context. Antigen unknown. Only healthy Caucasians were enrolled as donors. The CDR3 contains 14 residues. Germline trimming cut 3 bases from V and 3 bases from J; bases unmatched to any gene: 6. The germline gives CDR1 SGHKS, CDR2 YYEKEE (reference sequence). MiXCR, applied by TCRdb to the 5' RACE reads, yields one record per CDR3 protein. The sample has roughly 630,000 distinct CDR3 sequences, roughly 6.6% seen once. This sample was included in a study of identical twins. Study conclusions and caveats: Memory repertoires lacked the insertion deficit that abundant cord blood beta clonotypes showed.

A further study also used this sample, focusing on yellow fever vaccine responses in identical twins.

This chain uses TRBV5-5 with TRBJ2-7; TRBD2 matches 7 bases. The clonotype comes from a woman between 18 and 29 years old in good health. Sequenced input: PBMCs. In DNA form, the CDR3 reads TGTGCCAGCAGCTCTGGGGGACTAATCTACGAGCAGTACTTC. The encoded protein is CASSSGGLIYEQYF. Using reference TRBV5-5 and TRBJ2-7 for the parts outside the CDR3, the full variable domain is DAGVTQSPTHLIKTRGQQVTLRCSPISGHKSVSWYQQVLGQGPQFIFQYYEKEERGRGNFPDRFSARQFPNYSSELNVNALLLGDSALYLCASSSGGLIYEQYFGPGTRLTVT.